This passage covers 29 T cell receptor beta chains from one sample sequenced in a study of T cell changes during pregnancy in multiple sclerosis. The protocol was immunoSEQ multiplex PCR, while the TCRdb copy is restricted to in-frame clones and leaves out a portion. This table holds 69,000 or so clones, 80% to 95% found once. The material was peripheral blood, obtained in the third trimester of pregnancy. These receptors were collected from a female donor in good health, enrolled as a control in a pregnancy study.

The chain combines TRBV6-6 with TRBJ1-2, with 9 positions matching TRBD1. The germline CDR1 and CDR2 sequences are MNHNY and SVGAGI (reference sequence). The CDR3 runs to 15 residues. The J segment lost 3 bases and the V segment lost 7 bases, leaving 9 bases of the junction unmatched. The CDR3 protein is CASKQPGQGYYGYTF. CDR3 DNA sequence: TGTGCCAGCAAGCAACCGGGACAGGGATACTATGGCTACACCTTC.

V is TRBV11-3 and J is TRBJ2-7, with 7 bases fitting TRBD2. The junction had 17 bases not matched to a gene; V was cut back by 5 bases and J by 7 bases. In germline, CDR1 is SGHNT, CDR2 YENEEA. CDR3 length equals 16 residues. The CDR3 protein is CASSPGLAVHGGEQYF. The CDR3 DNA sequence: TGTGCCAGCAGCCCCGGCCTAGCGGTGCACGGAGGGGAGCAGTACTTC.

In DNA, the CDR3 is TGCAGCGTGAGGGGGCCCCAAGAGACCCAGTACTTC. It is translated as CSVRGPQETQYF. This chain links TRBV29-1 with TRBJ2-5, with 7 nucleotides matching TRBD1. The CDR3 length is 12 residues. V lost 6 bases and J lost 1; bases outside the gene matches: 2. Germline values: CDR1 SQVTM, CDR2 ANQGSEA.

The sample holds one count of this clone. The chain is built from TRBV18 and TRBJ2-7, with D possibly matching TRBD1 (6 bases). The V gene lost 3 bases and the J gene lost 0 bases, with 9 bases spanning the gap. The V gene's germline CDR1 is KGHSH and CDR2 LQKENI. This CDR3 contains 14 residues. This chain's CDR3 is CASSPTGGSYEQYF. In DNA, the CDR3 is TGTGCCAGCTCACCGACAGGAGGCTCCTACGAGCAGTACTTC.

The rearrangement uses TRBV6-5 and TRBJ2-1; no definite D call. This CDR3 comprises 15 residues. Germline V gene lookup returns CDR1 MNHEY and CDR2 SVGAGI. Trimming took off 7 bases at V and 6 bases at J, with 19 bases between the two ends. The CDR3 spells CASTPEPSNINEQFF. CDR3 nucleotide sequence: TGTGCCAGCACCCCGGAGCCGAGTAATATCAATGAGCAGTTCTTC.

The chain combines TRBV18 with TRBJ2-3, with D possibly TRBD1 on 6 matching bases. Trimming took off 3 bases at V and 3 bases at J, with 19 bases between the two ends. This CDR3 has 17 amino acids. Germline CDR1 and CDR2: KGHSH and LQKENI. Here the CDR3 reads CASSPKPTGTRTDTQYF. CDR3 coding DNA: TGTGCCAGCTCACCCAAACCTACAGGGACGAGAACAGATACGCAGTATTTT.

V is TRBV18 and J is TRBJ1-1; D uncertain. The CDR3 consists of 13 residues. V was shortened by 5 bases and J by 1 base, with 8 bases between the two germline ends. Germline V lookup: CDR1 KGHSH, CDR2 LQKENI. Here the CDR3 DNA reads TGTGCCAGCTCATCCGGGTCGAACACTGAAGCTTTCTTT. Translated, it gives CASSSGSNTEAFF.

The J gene is TRBJ2-1, the V gene TRBV5-5, with 11 bases fitting TRBD2. CDR3 size: 17 residues. Germline trimming cut 6 bases from V and 7 bases from J; bases unmatched to any gene: 15. The germline gives CDR1 SGHKS, CDR2 YYEKEE (reference sequence). The CDR3, as DNA: TGTGCCAGCACCCTCGGAGGGACTAGCGGCGCCTCAAATGAGCAGTTCTTC. Protein: CASTLGGTSGASNEQFF.

V gene TRBV4-1 combines with J gene TRBJ2-1; maybe TRBD1 (6 bases). The ends were cut back, 1 base at V and 4 bases at J, with 14 bases in the middle. Germline loops: CDR1 MGHRA, CDR2 YSYEKL. There are 16 residues in the CDR3. CDR3 protein: CASSQVPGQVYNEQFF. As DNA, the CDR3 is TGCGCCAGCAGCCAAGTTCCGGGACAAGTTTACAATGAGCAGTTCTTC.

The chain is built from TRBV7-9 and TRBJ2-6; the D gene is possibly TRBD2 (7 bases). V was cut by 4 bases and J by 2 bases, with 15 bases left in between. CDR1 is SEHNR, CDR2 FQNEAQ, per germline (reference sequence). The CDR3 has 17 amino acids. The CDR3 DNA reads TGTGCCAGCAGCTCCGAGTTGGGGGGGCCTGGGGCCAACGTCCTGACTTTC. This encodes CASSSELGGPGANVLTF.

The CDR3 loop is CAWSDRAGSGEKLFF. The CDR3 nucleotides read TGTGCCTGGAGTGACCGGGCAGGGTCTGGTGAAAAACTGTTTTTT. The V gene is TRBV30, the J gene TRBJ1-4, with D possibly matching TRBD1 (5 bases). Between the trimmed V and J ends, which lost 1 base and 7 bases, there was a span of 16 bases. Germline loops: CDR1 GTSNPN, CDR2 SVGIG (reference sequence). CDR3 length equals 15 residues.

In DNA form, the CDR3 reads TGTGCCAGCAGCTTAAAGGCGGGGGGTGAACTAGCCAAAAACATTCAGTACTTC. It specifies CASSLKAGGELAKNIQYF. The genes are TRBV7-3 and TRBJ2-4, with 8 bases fitting TRBD2. The CDR3 has 18 residues. Germline V CDR1 and CDR2: SGHTA, FQGTGA. Losses at the gene ends were 1 base for V and 0 bases for J; bases not matched to a gene: 8.

This chain joins TRBV5-5 and TRBJ1-1; 9 bases align to TRBD1. The V gene's germline CDR1 is SGHKS and CDR2 YYEKEE (reference sequence). This CDR3 is 17 amino acids long. Trimming cost V 4 bases and J 9 bases; bases outside gene matches: 19. CDR3 region: CASSKTGGKEYMNQAFF. DNA of the CDR3: TGTGCCAGCAGCAAAACAGGGGGCAAAGAGTATATGAACCAAGCTTTCTTT.

The chain carries TRBV4-1 and TRBJ2-7, with D uncertain. The CDR3 is made up of 15 amino acids. The germline V and J ends were trimmed by 1 base and 4 bases, with 14 bases remaining between them. The V gene's germline CDR1 is MGHRA and CDR2 YSYEKL. For the CDR3, the DNA is TGCGCCAGCAGCCAAGTAGTTAAACAGCCTTACGAGCAGTACTTC. It is translated as CASSQVVKQPYEQYF.

This clone showed up just once. The V call is TRBV7-9, the J call TRBJ2-2; TRBD2 is a possible D gene (5 bases). The CDR3 spans 16 residues. The V end lost 5 bases, the J end lost 6 bases, and 19 bases lay between the germline ends. Germline loops: CDR1 SEHNR, CDR2 FQNEAQ (reference sequence). The CDR3 coding sequence is TGTGCCAGCAGCCGTTGGGGTCGGGAACGCGCCGGGGAGCTGTTTTTT. Translating it yields CASSRWGRERAGELFF.

The chain uses TRBV7-3 and TRBJ2-2, with D tentatively TRBD1 (6 bases). From germline, CDR1 is SGHTA and CDR2 FQGTGA. The V end was cut by 5 bases, the J end by 6 bases, with 19 bases between. The CDR3 extends over 16 amino acids. As DNA, the CDR3 is TGTGCCAGCAGCCCCTCAAAAGGGGGTTGGTCCGGGGAGCTGTTTTTT. It is translated as CASSPSKGGWSGELFF.

J is TRBJ2-5 and V is TRBV9, with D perhaps TRBD2 (6 bases). CDR3 size: 16 residues. Deletions cut 0 bases from V and 0 bases from J, with 12 bases between. Germline CDR1 reads SGDLS; CDR2 reads YYNGEE. CDR3: CASSVGVWEDQETQYF. The DNA of the CDR3 is TGTGCCAGCAGCGTAGGTGTATGGGAGGACCAAGAGACCCAGTACTTC.

The chain employs TRBV23-1 and TRBJ2-7; 7 bases are shared with TRBD1. TRBV23-1 is marked as an open reading frame, function uncertain. V dropped 2 bases and J dropped 4; count of bases not matched to a gene: 11. The CDR3 is 16 amino acids. The DNA for the CDR3 is TGCGCCAGCAGTCAACCACGACAGGGACAAAGTTACGAGCAGTACTTC. Its protein product is CASSQPRQGQSYEQYF.

The J gene is TRBJ2-5, the V gene TRBV7-2; D perhaps matches TRBD2 (7 bases). The V end was cut by 7 bases, the J end by 2 bases, with 14 bases between. CDR1 is SGHTA, CDR2 FQGNSA, per germline. The CDR3 is made up of 14 amino acids. In nucleotides, the CDR3 is TGTGCCAGCACCCTGGGGGGGGCACAAGAGACCCAGTACTTC. Amino acid sequence: CASTLGGAQETQYF.

The sample holds one count of this clone. CDR3 region: CASQTANNQPQHF. The CDR3 DNA is TGTGCCAGCCAGACAGCGAATAATCAGCCCCAGCATTTT. The chain is built from TRBV6-1 and TRBJ1-5, with D possibly TRBD1 on 5 matching bases. The ends were cut back, 8 bases at V and 4 bases at J, with 12 bases in the middle. There are 13 residues in the CDR3. CDR1 MNHNS and CDR2 SASEGT come from the germline V gene.

The chain combines TRBV11-2 with TRBJ2-1; 12 bases are shared with TRBD2. From germline, CDR1 is SGHAT and CDR2 FQNNGV. CDR3 size: 18 residues. J lost 5 bases, V lost 2 bases, and 10 bases had no gene match. The CDR3 bases are TGTGCCAGCAGCTTAACGCCCCATCTAGCGGGGGGGGACAATGAGCAGTTCTTC. Encoded protein: CASSLTPHLAGGDNEQFF. The whole variable domain, remainder taken from reference TRBV11-2 and TRBJ2-1, is EAGVAQSPRYKIIEKRQSVAFWCNPISGHATLYWYQQILGQGPKLLIQFQNNGVVDDSQLPKDRFSAERLKGVDSTLKIQPAKLEDSAVYLCASSLTPHLAGGDNEQFFGPGTRLTVL.

The chain carries TRBV5-1 and TRBJ2-1; maybe TRBD1 (5 bases). Trimming left V 0 bases short and J 7 bases short, with 11 bases between. Germline V gene sequence: CDR1 SGHRS, CDR2 YFSETQ. This CDR3 is built from 14 residues. The CDR3 nucleotides are TGCGCCAGCAGCTTGGACAGGTTTAGGAATGAGCAGTTCTTC. It is translated as CASSLDRFRNEQFF.

This clone showed up just once. The chain uses TRBV27 and TRBJ1-6; D is perhaps TRBD1 (5 bases). With 3 bases removed from V and 9 bases from J, the gap between germline ends came to 12 bases. The CDR3 is 14 amino acids. CDR1 is MNHEY and CDR2 is SMNVEV in the germline V gene (reference sequence). The CDR3 spells CASSFGRGGSPLHF. The CDR3 nucleotides read TGTGCCAGCAGTTTCGGGAGGGGAGGTTCACCCCTCCACTTT.

CDR3 loop: CATAFTPGETQYF. In nucleotides, the CDR3 is TGTGCCACCGCCTTCACCCCCGGGGAGACCCAGTACTTC. The chain joins TRBV19 to TRBJ2-5; no firm D call. This CDR3 has 13 residues. From germline, CDR1 is LNHDA and CDR2 SQIVND (reference sequence). V was clipped by 10 bases and J by 5 bases, with 17 bases between them.

J is TRBJ2-1 and V is TRBV10-3; a weak D match, TRBD2 (5 bases). This CDR3 spans 16 amino acids. Germline assignment: CDR1 ENHRY and CDR2 SYGVKD. V lost 0 bases to trimming and J lost 8 bases, with 17 bases between them. CDR3 residues: CAISESSASRHHEQFF. Here the CDR3 DNA reads TGTGCCATCAGTGAGTCAAGCGCTAGCCGACATCATGAGCAGTTCTTC.

CDR3 sequence reads: CASSDANQPQHF. The CDR3 DNA is TGTGCCAGCAGTGACGCGAATCAGCCCCAGCATTTT. The chain links TRBV2 to TRBJ1-5; no clear D gene. V lost 3 bases, J lost 4 bases, and 4 bases lay in between. CDR3 length equals 12 residues. CDR1 and CDR2 from the germline V gene are SNHLY and FYNNEI.

The genes are TRBV23-1 and TRBJ2-7; the D gene is possibly TRBD2 (5 bases). TRBV23-1 is filed as an ORF, its function uncertain. CDR3 length: 18 amino acids. V lost 0 bases to trimming and J lost 2 bases, with 20 bases between them. This CDR3 is CASSQSRAVLWTPYEQYF. The CDR3 DNA reads as TGCGCCAGCAGTCAATCGAGGGCAGTCCTTTGGACCCCCTACGAGCAGTACTTC.

V gene TRBV28 combines with J gene TRBJ2-1, with a weak D call TRBD2 (5 bases). Looked up from germline, CDR1 is MDHEN and CDR2 is SYDVKM. Trimming pared 8 bases from V and 6 bases from J, leaving 20 bases between. This CDR3 contains 15 residues. CDR3 amino acids: CASASLALGSNEQFF. The CDR3 nucleotides are TGTGCCAGCGCCTCTCTGGCCCTTGGGAGCAATGAGCAGTTCTTC.

The rearrangement uses TRBV19 and TRBJ2-1; the D gene is possibly TRBD1 (5 bases). V lost 4 bases, J lost 8 bases, and 18 bases lay in between. Germline values: CDR1 LNHDA, CDR2 SQIVND (reference sequence). The CDR3 spans 15 residues. In nucleotides, the CDR3 is TGTGCCAGTAGTAACTTCAGGGCCCCGGCGGATGAGCAGTTCTTC. Translated: CASSNFRAPADEQFF.